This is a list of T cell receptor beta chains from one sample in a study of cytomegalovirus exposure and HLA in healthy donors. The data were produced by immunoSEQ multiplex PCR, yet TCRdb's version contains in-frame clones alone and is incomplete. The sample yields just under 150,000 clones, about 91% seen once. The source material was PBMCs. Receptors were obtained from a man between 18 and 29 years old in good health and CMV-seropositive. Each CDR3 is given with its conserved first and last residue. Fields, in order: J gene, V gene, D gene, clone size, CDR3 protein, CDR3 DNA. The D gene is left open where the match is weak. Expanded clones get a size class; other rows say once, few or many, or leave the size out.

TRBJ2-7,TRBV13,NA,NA,CASSYLEGRRSYEQYF,TGTGCCAGCAGCTACCTGGAGGGTAGGCGATCCTACGAGCAGTACTTC
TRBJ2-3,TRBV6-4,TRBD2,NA,CASSDGAGGADTQYF,TGTGCCAGCAGTGACGGCGCGGGGGGGGCCGATACGCAGTATTTT
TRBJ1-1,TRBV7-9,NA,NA,CASSLRGTEAFF,TGTGCCAGCAGCCTCAGGGGTACTGAAGCTTTCTTT
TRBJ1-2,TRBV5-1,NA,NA,CASSEDSYGYTF,TGCGCCAGCAGCGAGGACAGCTATGGCTACACCTTC
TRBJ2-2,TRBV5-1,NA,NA,CASKSSPTPDTGELFF,TGCGCCAGCAAATCTTCCCCCACCCCAGACACCGGGGAGCTGTTTTTT
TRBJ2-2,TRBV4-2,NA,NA,CASSQTRRAGELFF,TGTGCCAGCAGCCAGACGAGGCGGGCCGGGGAGCTGTTTTTT
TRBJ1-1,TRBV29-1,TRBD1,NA,CSVEDLSTGATEAFF,TGCAGCGTTGAAGATCTCTCGACAGGGGCAACTGAAGCTTTCTTT
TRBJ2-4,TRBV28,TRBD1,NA,CATRTPGQVKNIQYF,TGTGCCACCAGGACCCCGGGACAGGTCAAAAACATTCAGTACTTC
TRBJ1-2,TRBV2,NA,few,CASSAGGNNTF,TGTGCCAGCAGTGCGGGGGGTAACAACACCTTC
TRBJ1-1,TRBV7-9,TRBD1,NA,CASSTRTGQVGTEAFF,TGTGCCAGCAGCACACGGACAGGGCAGGTTGGCACTGAAGCTTTCTTT
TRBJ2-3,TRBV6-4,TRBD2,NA,CASSDQWTSDTDTQYF,TGTGCCAGCAGTGACCAATGGACTAGCGACACAGATACGCAGTATTTT
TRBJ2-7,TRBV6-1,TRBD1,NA,CASSDEGTGYEQYF,TGTGCCAGCAGTGACGAGGGGACAGGCTACGAGCAGTACTTC
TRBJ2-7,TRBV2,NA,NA,CASEDSLVSYEQYF,TGTGCCAGCGAGGACAGCCTAGTCTCCTACGAGCAGTACTTC
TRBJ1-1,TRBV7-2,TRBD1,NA,CASSLRPTGGVSGTEAFF,TGTGCCAGCAGCCTCCGACCGACAGGGGGCGTTTCCGGGACTGAAGCTTTCTTT
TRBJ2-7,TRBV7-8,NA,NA,CASSLSLSRVRSYEQYF,TGTGCCAGCAGCTTATCCCTTAGCAGGGTACGCTCCTACGAGCAGTACTTC
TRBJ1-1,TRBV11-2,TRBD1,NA,CASSPQGALTEAFF,TGTGCCAGCAGCCCCCAGGGGGCGCTAACTGAAGCTTTCTTT
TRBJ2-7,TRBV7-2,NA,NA,CASSFQNGEAYEQYF,TGTGCCAGCAGTTTCCAAAATGGGGAGGCCTACGAGCAGTACTTC
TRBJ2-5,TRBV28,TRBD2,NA,CASSPGGQQETQYF,TGTGCCAGCAGTCCGGGGGGGCAGCAAGAGACCCAGTACTTC
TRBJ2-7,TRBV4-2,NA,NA,CASSPGLYRGTYEQYF,TGTGCCAGCAGCCCGGGACTTTACAGGGGAACCTACGAGCAGTACTTC
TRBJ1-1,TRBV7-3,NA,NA,CASSPSRDTEAFF,TGTGCCAGCAGCCCCTCGAGGGACACTGAAGCTTTCTTT
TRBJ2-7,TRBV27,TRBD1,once,CASSLRQGNYEQYF,TGTGCCAGCAGTCTACGACAGGGTAACTACGAGCAGTACTTC
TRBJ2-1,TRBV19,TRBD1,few,CASRNRGLINEQFF,TGTGCCAGTAGAAACAGGGGCCTGATAAATGAGCAGTTCTTC
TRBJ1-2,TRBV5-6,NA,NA,CASSVGQTRGGYTF,TGTGCCAGCAGCGTAGGACAGACACGGGGTGGCTACACCTTC
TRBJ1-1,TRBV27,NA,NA,CASGLTGNTEAFF,TGTGCCAGCGGATTGACAGGGAACACTGAAGCTTTCTTT
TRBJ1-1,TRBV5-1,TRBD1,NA,CASSPDRGGTEAFF,TGCGCCAGCAGCCCCGACAGGGGCGGCACTGAAGCTTTCTTT
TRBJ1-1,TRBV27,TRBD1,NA,CASSSGQVNTEAFF,TGTGCCAGCAGTTCGGGACAGGTGAACACTGAAGCTTTCTTT
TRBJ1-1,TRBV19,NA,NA,CASSVTVMNTEAFF,TGTGCCAGTAGTGTCACAGTTATGAACACTGAAGCTTTCTTT
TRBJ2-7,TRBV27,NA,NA,CASSPLGNEQYF,TGTGCCAGCAGCCCACTAGGAAACGAGCAGTACTTC
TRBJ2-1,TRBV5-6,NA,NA,CASSFPSGLYNEQFF,TGTGCCAGCAGCTTTCCCAGCGGCCTCTACAATGAGCAGTTCTTC
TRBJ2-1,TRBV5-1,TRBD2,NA,CASSLGGTGTSGYNEQFF,TGCGCCAGCAGCTTGGGAGGGACCGGGACTAGCGGCTACAATGAGCAGTTCTTC
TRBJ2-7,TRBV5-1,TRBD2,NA,CASSPRTSGGSSYEQYF,TGCGCCAGCAGCCCGCGGACTAGCGGGGGGAGCTCCTACGAGCAGTACTTC
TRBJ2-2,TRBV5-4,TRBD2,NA,CASSWGLASTGELFF,TGTGCCAGCAGCTGGGGACTAGCGAGCACCGGGGAGCTGTTTTTT
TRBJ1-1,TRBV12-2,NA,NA,CASRLLRGSEAFF,TGTGCAAGTCGCCTCCTAAGGGGTTCTGAAGCTTTCTTT
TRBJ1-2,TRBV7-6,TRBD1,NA,CASSLGGQHYGYTF,TGTGCCAGCAGCCTAGGGGGACAGCACTATGGCTACACCTTC
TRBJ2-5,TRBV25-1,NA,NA,CAATDNLETQYF,TGTGCCGCTACAGATAACCTAGAGACCCAGTACTTC
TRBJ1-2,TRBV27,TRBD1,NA,CASSFRGQYGYTF,TGTGCCAGCAGTTTCAGGGGGCAATATGGCTACACCTTC
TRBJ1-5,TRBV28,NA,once,CASRRDRMVTNQPQHF,TGTGCCAGCAGACGAGACAGAATGGTTACCAATCAGCCCCAGCATTTT
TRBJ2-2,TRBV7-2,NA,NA,CASSPQAWTGELFF,TGTGCCAGCAGCCCCCAGGCTTGGACCGGGGAGCTGTTTTTT
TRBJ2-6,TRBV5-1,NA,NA,CASSLYGLASHVLTF,TGCGCCAGCAGCTTGTATGGGCTAGCGAGCCACGTCCTGACTTTC
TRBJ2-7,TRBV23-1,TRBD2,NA,CASSPRLAGRYEQYF,TGCGCCAGCAGTCCCCGACTAGCGGGAAGGTACGAGCAGTACTTC
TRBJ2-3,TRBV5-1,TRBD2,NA,CASSRTSGITDTQYF,TGCGCCAGCAGCCGGACTAGCGGGATTACAGATACGCAGTATTTT